The TCR beta chain described here comes from a study of blood T cell repertoires in COVID-19. Germline CDR1 SQVTM, CDR2 ANQGSEA. The J segment lost 2 bases and the V segment lost 5 bases, leaving 15 bases of the junction unmatched. The CDR3 totals 16 residues. Clones were read by immunoSEQ multiplex PCR, and TCRdb kept only the in-frame ones, dropping some. The profile shows about 98,000 clones, roughly nine tenths of them singletons. The source of this sequence is a man between 50 and 59 years old with acute or convalescent COVID-19. The chain recombines TRBV29-1 with TRBJ2-7; 7 bases agree with TRBD2. Sequenced: peripheral blood. CDR3 protein: CSVIYASGGRAYEQYF. The CDR3 DNA is TGCAGCGTTATCTACGCTAGCGGAGGGCGAGCCTACGAGCAGTACTTC.